One T cell receptor beta chain is described in this entry. Antigen unknown. Libraries were prepared by immunoSEQ multiplex PCR; TCRdb keeps only in-frame clonotypes and omits some of them. The sample lists 100,000 to 120,000 clones; 89% were seen once. This record comes from a study of PD-1 blockade in classical Hodgkin lymphoma. Study-wide points: Repertoire differences have undefined causes, possibly disease activity or prior therapy. Lower baseline TCR diversity was reported for newly diagnosed patients than for healthy donors.

Time point noted: cycle 4 day 1 (C4D1), after 5 to 7 weeks of nivolumab. Each of the patients experienced relapse following autologous stem cell transplantation, and their brentuximab vedotin exposure differed. The sample consisted of peripheral blood mononuclear cells (PBMCs), taken before the fourth cycle of nivolumab. The clonotype was recovered from a human donor with classical Hodgkin lymphoma.

Here the CDR3 DNA reads TGTGCCAGCAGCTTGGTAGGGACAGGGGGAAATACGCAGTATTTT. This encodes CASSLVGTGGNTQYF. V usage is TRBV5-8 and J usage is TRBJ2-3; the match to TRBD1 covers 11 bases. The CDR3 has 15 amino acids. The V and J ends lost 0 bases and 7 bases, in that order; junction bases with no gene match: 4. Germline V gives CDR1 SGHTS, CDR2 YDEGEE.